A single sample is the source of the 32 T cell receptor beta chains below, sequenced in a study of control samples from healthy donors and cancer patients (dated by TCRdb to between 2020 and 2021). The method behind the library was the immunoSEQ multiplex PCR assay. Not all clones reach the TCRdb copy of this immuneACCESS table, which keeps in-frame sequences only. Checked studies attribute under half of the gap to unresolved V genes and leave the rest unexplained. The sample records some 71,000 clones, roughly 91% of which are singletons. Roughly a fifth of the sample lies in the top ten. The material sequenced was PBMCs. The receptors were sampled from a man between 60 and 75 years old with lung cancer.

The chain carries TRBV10-3 and TRBJ1-1; no definite D call. The CDR3 is 14 residues long. The V gene lost 9 bases and the J gene lost 1 base, with 15 bases spanning the gap. Germline CDR1 ENHRY, CDR2 SYGVKD. CDR3 sequence (DNA): TGTGCCATATCCGGGCAAGGCTCGAACACTGAAGCTTTCTTT. Translating gives CAISGQGSNTEAFF.

The chain recombines TRBV7-2 with TRBJ2-3; D unresolved. V dropped 2 bases and J dropped 4 bases, with 7 bases sitting between them. The CDR3 runs 13 residues. CDR1 and CDR2 from the germline V gene are SGHTA and FQGNSA. CDR3: CASSLRVADTQYF. DNA for the CDR3: TGTGCCAGCAGCTTAAGGGTAGCAGATACGCAGTATTTT.

This clone has a handful of counts. This rearrangement joins TRBV5-1 to TRBJ2-5, with 12 bases lining up with TRBD1. This CDR3 contains 18 residues. V gave up 0 bases and J gave up 5 bases; unmatched junction bases: 11. Germline-derived CDR1 and CDR2 are SGHRS and YFSETQ. Written as DNA, the CDR3 is TGCGCCAGCAGCTTGGCGAAAACCGGGACAGGGGGCGTTGAGACCCAGTACTTC. It yields the protein CASSLAKTGTGGVETQYF.

The V gene is TRBV10-1, the J gene TRBJ2-3; D gene unclear. Germline lookup yields CDR1 WNHNN and CDR2 SYGVQD (reference sequence). CDR3 length: 15 residues. CDR3 DNA: TGCGATATCTTTTTCGAACGGACGTACACAGATACGCAGTATTTT. Protein sequence: CDIFFERTYTDTQYF.

This clone was seen only once. The chain employs TRBV19 and TRBJ2-7; D remains ambiguous. CDR3 length: 14 amino acids. V was trimmed by 1 base and J by 2 bases, leaving 9 bases between them. Germline CDR1 LNHDA, CDR2 SQIVND (reference sequence). CDR3 amino acids: CASSIAAGTYEQYV. Here the CDR3 DNA reads TGTGCCAGTAGTATAGCGGCAGGCACCTACGAGCAGTACGTC.

This chain links TRBV4-1 with TRBJ1-4; 7 positions match TRBD1. The V segment lost 4 bases and the J segment 6 bases; nucleotides outside the gene matches: 8. The germline V gene has CDR1 MGHRA and CDR2 YSYEKL. This CDR3 has 15 residues. CDR3 sequence: CASSPQTGSDEKLFF. CDR3 bases: TGCGCCAGCAGCCCTCAGACAGGGTCTGATGAAAAACTGTTTTTT.

This rearrangement joins TRBV3-1 (or the pseudogene TRBV3-2) to TRBJ2-3; tentatively, D is TRBD2 (7 bases). Germline V lookup: CDR1 LGHDT, CDR2 YNNKEL (reference sequence). The CDR3 is made up of 18 amino acids. V dropped 0 bases and J dropped 0 bases, with 16 bases sitting between them. The CDR3 here is CASSQDRGGVPSTDTQYF. In DNA form, the CDR3 reads TGTGCCAGCAGCCAAGATAGGGGGGGAGTTCCTAGCACAGATACGCAGTATTTT.

This clone was observed a handful of times. CDR3 loop: CASSLEHGGLPEAFF. CDR3 coding DNA: TGTGCCAGCAGCTTAGAGCACGGAGGGCTCCCTGAAGCTTTCTTT. The rearrangement links TRBV7-2 to TRBJ1-1; D is uncertain. V lost 1 base to trimming and J lost 6 bases, with 15 bases between them. This CDR3 comprises 15 residues. Germline values: CDR1 SGHTA, CDR2 FQGNSA.

Concerning this clone itself: The junction differs from germline at one of its ends, possibly a read error. This rearrangement joins TRBV5-6 to TRBJ1-2, with 8 nucleotides matching TRBD1. From germline, CDR1 is SGHDT and CDR2 YYEEEE. CDR3 size: 15 residues. This CDR3 reads CASSLDGTGSYGYTF. The DNA of the CDR3 is TGTGCCAGCAGTTTGGACGGGACAGGTTCCTATGGCTACACCTTC.

The V and J genes are TRBV5-1 and TRBJ1-1; maybe TRBD1 (5 bases). Trimming cost V 0 bases and J 4 bases, with 13 bases left between them. The CDR3 is made up of 15 amino acids. Germline CDR1 is SGHRS and CDR2 is YFSETQ. The CDR3 DNA sequence: TGCGCCAGCAGCTTGGGCGGGACTGCATTCACTGAAGCTTTCTTT. Its translation: CASSLGGTAFTEAFF.

The rearrangement joins TRBV6-6 to TRBJ1-5; D is unresolved. The germline V gene encodes CDR1 MNHNY and CDR2 SVGAGI (reference sequence). The CDR3 is 15 amino acids. Trimming took 4 bases from V and 0 from J, leaving 10 bases between them. The CDR3 nucleotides are TGTGCCAGCAGTTTGATAGAGTATAGCAATCAGCCCCAGCATTTT. It is translated as CASSLIEYSNQPQHF.

V and J are TRBV7-9 and TRBJ2-7; tentative D call: TRBD1 (5 bases). V lost 5 bases, J lost 2 bases, and 13 bases lay in between. Germline V CDR1 and CDR2: SEHNR, FQNEAQ (reference sequence). The CDR3 is 14 residues long. The CDR3 region has the DNA TGTGCCAGCAGCCTAACCACAGGAGCCTACGAGCAGTACGTC. Translation: CASSLTTGAYEQYV.

The rearrangement uses TRBV5-1 and TRBJ1-5; 8 nucleotides line up with TRBD1. Germline CDR1 and CDR2: SGHRS and YFSETQ. There are 16 residues in the CDR3. Trimming cost V 0 bases and J 0 bases; bases outside gene matches: 2. CDR3 sequence: CASSLEQGGSNQPQHF. As DNA, the CDR3 is TGCGCCAGCAGCTTGGAACAGGGGGGTAGCAATCAGCCCCAGCATTTT.

The gene calls are TRBV25-1 and TRBJ2-1; D possibly matches TRBD1 or TRBD2 (6 bases each). The V end was cut by 2 bases, the J end by 10 bases, with 9 bases between. The CDR3 covers 12 residues. CDR1 and CDR2 from the germline V gene are MGHDK and SYGVNS. CDR3 in DNA: TGTGCCAGCAGTGAAGTGGGGGGCGAGCAGTTCTTC. Residues: CASSEVGGEQFF.

The chain combines TRBV13 with TRBJ2-7; tentatively, D is TRBD1 (5 bases). The V and J ends lost 4 bases and 0 bases respectively, with 13 bases between them. The CDR3 is made up of 15 amino acids. Germline values: CDR1 PRHDT, CDR2 FYEKMQ (reference sequence). For the CDR3, the DNA is TGTGCCAGCAGCTCAAAGACAGCATACTCCTACGAGCAGTACTTC. Encoded protein: CASSSKTAYSYEQYF. Complete variable domain (other parts from reference TRBV13 and TRBJ2-7): AAGVIQSPRHLIKEKRETATLKCYPIPRHDTVYWYQQGPGQDPQFLISFYEKMQSDKGSIPDRFSAQQFSDYHSELNMSSLELGDSALYFCASSSKTAYSYEQYFGPGTRLTVT.

V gene TRBV3-1 (or the pseudogene TRBV3-2) combines with J gene TRBJ2-5; tentative D call: TRBD2 (6 bases). This CDR3 region has 14 residues. Germline V gene data show CDR1 as LGHDT and CDR2 as YNNKEL (reference sequence). Trimming took off 3 bases at V and 6 bases at J, with 14 bases between the two ends. The CDR3 DNA is TGTGCCAGCAGCCAGGGACGGGGGTATCAGACCCAGTACTTC. Translating gives CASSQGRGYQTQYF.

The chain uses TRBV30 and TRBJ2-2, with TRBD1 matching 12 bases. The ends lost 3 bases at V and 8 bases at J; junction bases unmatched: 10. Germline values: CDR1 GTSNPN, CDR2 SVGIG (reference sequence). The CDR3 runs 16 residues. The CDR3 region is CAWRDRDRGLSGELFF. The CDR3 nucleotides are TGTGCCTGGAGGGACCGGGACAGGGGGCTAAGTGGGGAGCTGTTTTTT.

The chain recombines TRBV18 with TRBJ1-5; 8 nucleotides match TRBD1. The CDR3 consists of 14 residues. Germline CDR1 KGHSH, CDR2 LQKENI. V lost 5 bases to trimming and J lost 4 bases; unmatched junction nucleotides: 4. CDR3: CASSGQGGNQPQHF. Written as DNA, the CDR3 is TGTGCCAGCTCAGGACAGGGAGGAAATCAGCCCCAGCATTTT. The whole variable domain, filled in from reference TRBV18 and TRBJ1-5, reads NAGVMQNPRHLVRRRGQEARLRCSPMKGHSHVYWYRQLPEEGLKFMVYLQKENIIDESGMPKERFSAEFPKEGPSILRIQQVVRGDSAAYFCASSGQGGNQPQHFGDGTRLSIL.

For the CDR3, the DNA is TGTGCCAGCAGCTTAGGGACTAGCGGGGGCACAGATACGCAGTATTTT. Residues: CASSLGTSGGTDTQYF. V gene TRBV7-2 combines with J gene TRBJ2-3; 12 bases line up with TRBD2. Germline V CDR1 and CDR2: SGHTA, FQGNSA. The CDR3 is 16 amino acids. The J segment lost 1 base and the V segment lost 1 base, leaving 0 bases of the junction unmatched.

The V and J genes are TRBV6-5 and TRBJ2-3; TRBD2 aligns across 13 bases. CDR3 length equals 15 residues. CDR1 and CDR2 (germline): MNHEY, SVGAGI. V shed 6 bases, J shed 2 bases, and the junction held 2 bases outside the gene matches. CDR3: CASSGLAGVTDTQYF. The CDR3, as DNA: TGTGCCAGCAGCGGACTAGCGGGGGTCACAGATACGCAGTATTTT.

This rearrangement joins TRBV7-2 to TRBJ1-6; no clear D gene. With 2 bases removed from V and 14 bases from J, the gap between germline ends came to 16 bases. The germline gives CDR1 SGHTA, CDR2 FQGNSA. The CDR3 covers 14 residues. The CDR3 loop reads CASSLTPGSVTLHF. For the CDR3, the DNA is TGTGCCAGCAGCTTAACCCCGGGCTCCGTCACCCTCCACTTT.

This clone came up once. The chain has TRBV11-3 and TRBJ2-1, with TRBD2 identical over 11 bases. Trimming removed 5 bases from V and 4 bases from J; junction bases left unmatched: 16. In germline, CDR1 is SGHNT, CDR2 YENEEA. The CDR3 covers 19 residues. The CDR3 DNA reads as TGTGCCAGCAGCCCACAATCGTCCGCTCTAGCGGGAGGATACAATGAGCAGTTCTTC. Translation gives CASSPQSSALAGGYNEQFF.

This chain connects TRBV27 to TRBJ2-1; 7 nucleotides align to TRBD1. With 5 bases clipped from V and 3 bases from J, the junction kept 7 bases outside the gene matches. This CDR3 has 15 residues. Germline assignment: CDR1 MNHEY and CDR2 SMNVEV (reference sequence). In nucleotides, the CDR3 is TGTGCCAGCAGTGAGGCGACAGGGAACTACAATGAGCAGTTCTTC. It specifies CASSEATGNYNEQFF.

V and J are TRBV4-1 and TRBJ1-1; D remains unclear. In germline, CDR1 is MGHRA, CDR2 YSYEKL. This CDR3 spans 12 amino acids. With 4 bases removed from V and 5 bases from J, the gap between germline ends came to 8 bases. The CDR3 bases are TGCGCCAGCAGCCCCCAAGGAACTGAAGCTTTCTTT. Translating it yields CASSPQGTEAFF.

The V call is TRBV3-1 (or the pseudogene TRBV3-2), the J call TRBJ2-1, with D possibly being TRBD2 (7 bases). The germline V gene has CDR1 LGHDT and CDR2 YNNKEL (reference sequence). The V end lost 2 bases, the J end lost 9 bases, and 26 bases lay between the germline ends. CDR3 size: 18 residues. The CDR3 region has the DNA TGTGCCAGCAGCCAAAGATGGTGGGGGGGCGAAGGTGAGGGTGAGCAGTTCTTC. Translated, it gives CASSQRWWGGEGEGEQFF.

This chain joins TRBV7-9 and TRBJ1-2, with 8 bases identical to TRBD1. CDR3 length: 14 amino acids. Germline V gives CDR1 SEHNR, CDR2 FQNEAQ (reference sequence). J gave up 6 bases and V 5 bases, and 8 bases lay outside the gene matches. This CDR3 reads CASSAPGGSDGYTF. CDR3 coding DNA: TGTGCCAGCAGCGCCCCAGGGGGCTCGGATGGCTACACCTTC.

The V gene is TRBV6-1, the J gene TRBJ2-2; TRBD1 is a possible D gene (6 bases). With 2 bases removed from V and 6 bases from J, the gap between germline ends came to 13 bases. This CDR3 is 15 amino acids long. From germline, CDR1 is MNHNS and CDR2 SASEGT. CDR3 in amino acids: CASSERGMGAGELFF. The CDR3 DNA reads TGTGCCAGCAGTGAAAGGGGGATGGGAGCCGGGGAGCTGTTTTTT.

V gene TRBV27 combines with J gene TRBJ1-2; D not certain. Germline CDR1 and CDR2: MNHEY and SMNVEV (reference sequence). The CDR3 totals 13 residues. The V end was cut by 6 bases, the J end by 5 bases, with 13 bases between. CDR3 nucleotides: TGTGCCAGCAGCCCCCGGGCGGATTATGGCTACACCTTC. Residues: CASSPRADYGYTF.

V gene TRBV11-3 combines with J gene TRBJ2-2; tentatively, D is TRBD2 (6 bases). The V gene lost 8 bases and the J gene lost 4 bases, with 20 bases spanning the gap. Germline loops: CDR1 SGHNT, CDR2 YENEEA. The CDR3 contains 16 residues. The CDR3 bases are TGTGCCAGCCTGAGGGACGGATGGGACTTCACCGGGGAGCTGTTTTTT. Protein sequence: CASLRDGWDFTGELFF.

The V call is TRBV7-2, the J call TRBJ1-1; 9 bases align to TRBD1. Trimming took 3 bases from V and 2 from J; bases not matched to a gene: 4. The CDR3 runs 15 residues. In germline, CDR1 is SGHTA, CDR2 FQGNSA. The CDR3 here is CASSLQTGGNTEAFF. CDR3 DNA sequence: TGTGCCAGCAGCTTGCAGACAGGGGGAAACACTGAAGCTTTCTTT.

The chain employs TRBV11-2 and TRBJ1-1; D remains ambiguous. V was cut by 3 bases and J by 8 bases, with 7 bases left in between. The CDR3 loop spans 11 amino acids. Germline V gene lookup returns CDR1 SGHAT and CDR2 FQNNGV. For the CDR3, the DNA is TGTGCCAGCAGCTTTCTCCGAGAAGCTTTCTTT. It specifies CASSFLREAFF.

J is TRBJ1-5 and V is TRBV5-6; 9 positions match TRBD1. The V gene end was trimmed by 4 bases and the J gene end by 6 bases; junction bases not matched to a gene: 8. Looked up from germline, CDR1 is SGHDT and CDR2 is YYEEEE. This CDR3 spans 15 amino acids. The CDR3 DNA sequence: TGTGCCAGCAGCCAAAAGGACAGGGGAGGTCAGCCCCAGCATTTT. Encoded protein: CASSQKDRGGQPQHF.